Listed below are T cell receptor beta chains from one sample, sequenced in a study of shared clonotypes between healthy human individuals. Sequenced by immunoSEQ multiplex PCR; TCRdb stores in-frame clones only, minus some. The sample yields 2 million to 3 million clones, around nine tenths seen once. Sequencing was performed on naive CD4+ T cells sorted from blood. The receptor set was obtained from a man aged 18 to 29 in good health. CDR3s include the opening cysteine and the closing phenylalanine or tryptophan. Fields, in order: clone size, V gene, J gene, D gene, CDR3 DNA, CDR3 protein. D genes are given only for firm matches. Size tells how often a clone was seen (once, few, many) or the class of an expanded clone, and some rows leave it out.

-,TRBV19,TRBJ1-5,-,TGTGCCAGTAGTTCCTCCGGAAGACAGCCCCAGCATTTT,CASSSSGRQPQHF
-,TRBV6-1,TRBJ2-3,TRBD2,TGTGCCAGCCTAAGAAGCGGGGGCACAGATACGCAGTATTTT,CASLRSGGTDTQYF
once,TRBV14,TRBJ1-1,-,TGTGCCAGCGCCCAGGGCACTGAAGCTTTCTTT,CASAQGTEAFF
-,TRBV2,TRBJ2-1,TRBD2,TGTGCCAGCACCTCTAGCGGGGGGGCTATTTCATATGAGCAGTTCTTC,CASTSSGGAISYEQFF
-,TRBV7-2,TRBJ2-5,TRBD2,TGTGCCAGCAGCCGACTAGCGGGACCCTACCAAGAGACCCAGTACTTC,CASSRLAGPYQETQYF
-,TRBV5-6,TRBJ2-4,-,TGTGCCAGCAGCTCCCTCGAGGTAGCCAAAAACATTCAGTACTTC,CASSSLEVAKNIQYF
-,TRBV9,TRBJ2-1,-,TGTGCCAGCAGCGTAGCAGGGGGGGGACTAGTCTACAATGAGCAGTTCTTC,CASSVAGGGLVYNEQFF
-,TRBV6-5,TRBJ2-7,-,TGTGCCAGCAGCCAAGGGGGGCGGGAGTTATACGAGCAGTACTTC,CASSQGGRELYEQYF
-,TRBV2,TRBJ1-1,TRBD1,TGTGCCAGCAGTGCACAGGGGACTCAGAACACTGAAGCTTTCTTT,CASSAQGTQNTEAFF
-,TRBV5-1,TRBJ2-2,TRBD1,TGCGCCAGCAGCTCTCCCGGGACAGGGGGCCCCGGGGAGCTGTTTTTT,CASSSPGTGGPGELFF
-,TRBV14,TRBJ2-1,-,TGTGCCAGCAGCCAAGTGGGCCTGAATGAGCAGTTCTTC,CASSQVGLNEQFF
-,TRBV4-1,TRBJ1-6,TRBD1,TGTGCCAGCAGCCAAGAGGGGGGGACAGGAAATTCACCCCTCCACTTT,CASSQEGGTGNSPLHF
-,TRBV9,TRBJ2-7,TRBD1,TGTGCCAGCAGCGTAGGGGGACAGGGGGTAAAGGACGAGCAGTACTTC,CASSVGGQGVKDEQYF
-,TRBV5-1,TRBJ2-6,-,TGCGCCAGCAGCTTGGGACAGAGCTCTGGGGCCAACGTCCTGACTTTC,CASSLGQSSGANVLTF
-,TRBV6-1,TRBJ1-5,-,TGTGCCAGCACCACCACTAGGGAGGGTCAGCCCCAGCATTTT,CASTTTREGQPQHF
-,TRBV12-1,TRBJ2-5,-,TGTGCCAGCAGCTCCGCTAGCGGGAGATCCGACTTC,CASSSASGRSDF
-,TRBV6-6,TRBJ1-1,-,TGTGCCAGCAGTTACTCGATACAGGGCCGGTTGAGTGAAGCTTTCTTT,CASSYSIQGRLSEAFF
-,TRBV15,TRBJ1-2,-,TGTGCCACCAGCCAACAAATCCTTTTGACAATGAGCGGCTACACCTTC,CATSQQILLTMSGYTF
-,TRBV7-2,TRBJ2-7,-,TGTGCCAGCAGCTTAGCACCCGGTTACTACGAGCAGTACTTC,CASSLAPGYYEQYF
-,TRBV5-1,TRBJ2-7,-,TGCGCCAGCAGCTGGACGGTTGGGGAGCAGTACTTC,CASSWTVGEQYF
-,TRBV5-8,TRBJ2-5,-,TGTGCCAGCAGCCTGGAAGGGAAGGGGCACCAAGAGACCCAGTACTTC,CASSLEGKGHQETQYF
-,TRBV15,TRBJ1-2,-,TGTGCCACCAGCAGAGGACCTACGGGTCGGGACTATGGCTACACCTTC,CATSRGPTGRDYGYTF
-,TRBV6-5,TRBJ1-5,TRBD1,TGTGCCAGCAGTTACAACAGGGGCTCGAATCAGCCCCAGCATTTT,CASSYNRGSNQPQHF
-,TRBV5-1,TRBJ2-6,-,TGCGCCAGCAGCTTCGCCCCTCACAGTTCTGGGGCCAACGTCCTGACTTTC,CASSFAPHSSGANVLTF